The 18 T cell receptor beta chains below come from one sample, sequenced in a study of cytomegalovirus exposure and HLA in healthy donors. PCR amplification relied on 60 Vbeta primers (plus 13 Jbeta primers). This table comes from immunoSEQ multiplex PCR, and its TCRdb copy is limited to in-frame clones, with some not included. The table records 150,000 to 200,000 clones, 70% to 80% of them present only once. The sample taken for sequencing was PBMCs. These receptors originate from a woman between 25 and 40 years old in good health and CMV-seropositive.

The chain couples TRBV7-2 to TRBJ1-5, with no clear D. CDR3 length: 15 residues. Between the trimmed V and J ends, which lost 5 bases and 6 bases, there was a span of 17 bases. CDR1 is SGHTA and CDR2 is FQGNSA in the germline V gene. The CDR3 region has the DNA TGTGCCAGCAGCGCTCAGCGGGCGTTTCGTCAGCCCCAGCATTTT. Translation gives CASSAQRAFRQPQHF.

J is TRBJ2-7 and V is TRBV10-3; 12 nucleotides line up with TRBD1. The CDR3 length is 19 residues. Germline V lookup: CDR1 ENHRY, CDR2 SYGVKD. After removal of 4 bases from V and 5 bases from J, the junction contained 18 bases not matched to a gene. The CDR3 DNA reads as TGTGCCATCAGTGGGGATAGGGGGAACGGGGGACAGGGGGCCCACGAGCAGTACTTC. Protein product: CAISGDRGNGGQGAHEQYF.

This chain joins TRBV27 and TRBJ2-6; D might be TRBD1 (5 bases). This CDR3 contains 17 residues. From germline, CDR1 is MNHEY and CDR2 SMNVEV (reference sequence). The ends were cut back, 0 bases at V and 1 base at J, with 10 bases in the middle. CDR3 sequence (DNA): TGTGCCAGCAGTTTATCGGGGCGTTTATCTGGGGCCAACGTCCTGACTTTC. Translation gives CASSLSGRLSGANVLTF. Full variable domain (rest looked up from reference TRBV27 and TRBJ2-6): EAQVTQNPRYLITVTGKKLTVTCSQNMNHEYMSWYRQDPGLGLRQIYYSMNVEVTDKGDVPEGYKVSRKEKRNFPLILESPSPNQTSLYFCASSLSGRLSGANVLTFGAGSRLTVL.

The chain links TRBV7-6 to TRBJ1-1; D remains unclear. The CDR3 has 14 residues. The V and J ends lost 0 bases and 2 bases respectively, with 7 bases between them. Germline CDR1 SGHVS, CDR2 FNYEAQ. CDR3 sequence reads: CASSLANTNTEAFF. Here the CDR3 DNA reads TGTGCCAGCAGCTTAGCGAACACCAACACTGAAGCTTTCTTT. Full variable domain (rest looked up from reference TRBV7-6 and TRBJ1-1): GAGVSQSPRYKVTKRGQDVALRCDPISGHVSLYWYRQALGQGPEFLTYFNYEAQQDKSGLPNDRFSAERPEGSISTLTIQRTEQRDSAMYRCASSLANTNTEAFFGQGTRLTVV.

Comment on this clone: The sample holds other DNA sequences that translate to the same CDR3. The chain employs TRBV4-1 and TRBJ2-7, with 9 bases matching TRBD2. The CDR3 runs to 14 residues. The V gene's germline CDR1 is MGHRA and CDR2 YSYEKL. V shed 2 bases and J 1 base; nucleotides not matched to a gene: 0. CDR3 region: CASSQLAGSYEQYF. As DNA, the CDR3 is TGCGCCAGCAGCCAACTAGCGGGATCCTACGAGCAGTACTTC.

V and J are TRBV7-2 and TRBJ2-3; TRBD2 matches 7 bases. With 5 bases clipped from V and 0 bases from J, the junction kept 8 bases outside the gene matches. Germline V gene lookup returns CDR1 SGHTA and CDR2 FQGNSA. CDR3 length: 16 residues. CDR3 sequence: CASSTPSGLSTDTQYF. The DNA for the CDR3 is TGTGCCAGCAGCACCCCTAGCGGTCTGAGCACAGATACGCAGTATTTT.

The genes are TRBV23-1 and TRBJ1-2; TRBD1 matches 8 bases. TRBV23-1 is noted as an ORF with a role that remains uncertain. Germline trimming cut 2 bases from V and 4 bases from J; bases unmatched to any gene: 9. The CDR3 totals 16 residues. The CDR3 spells CASSQTGTGAIYGYTF. CDR3 bases: TGCGCCAGCAGTCAAACCGGGACAGGAGCTATCTATGGCTACACCTTC.

V gene TRBV5-6 combines with J gene TRBJ1-1, with TRBD1 matching 8 bases. From germline, CDR1 is SGHDT and CDR2 YYEEEE. This CDR3 spans 14 amino acids. J was trimmed by 3 bases and V by 4 bases; bases with no gene match: 5. DNA of the CDR3: TGTGCCAGCAGCCTGGACAGGGATGACACTGAAGCTTTCTTT. Translation gives CASSLDRDDTEAFF.

The V gene is TRBV11-2, the J gene TRBJ2-2, with TRBD1 matching 10 bases. V gave up 1 base and J gave up 0 bases; unmatched junction bases: 2. The length of the CDR3 is 17 residues. Germline values: CDR1 SGHAT, CDR2 FQNNGV. The CDR3 protein is CASSLAGQGANTGELFF. DNA of the CDR3: TGTGCCAGCAGCTTAGCCGGACAGGGGGCGAACACCGGGGAGCTGTTTTTT.

This clone was detected a few times. The chain links TRBV27 to TRBJ1-6, with unresolved D. V shed 1 base and J shed 6 bases, with 10 bases lying between them. Germline V CDR1 and CDR2: MNHEY, SMNVEV (reference sequence). This CDR3 contains 15 residues. This chain's CDR3 is CASSLWADGNSPLHF. The CDR3 nucleotides are TGTGCCAGCAGTTTATGGGCTGACGGTAATTCACCCCTCCACTTT.

The chain has TRBV9 and TRBJ1-1; D may be TRBD1 (6 bases). The CDR3 contains 12 residues. In germline, CDR1 is SGDLS, CDR2 YYNGEE. V shed 5 bases and J shed 3 bases, with 8 bases lying between them. The CDR3 DNA reads as TGTGCCAGCAGTCACAGGGACACTGAAGCTTTCTTT. It encodes CASSHRDTEAFF.

V gene TRBV29-1 combines with J gene TRBJ2-5, with D perhaps TRBD2 (6 bases). V was shortened by 5 bases and J by 5 bases, with 12 bases between the two germline ends. Germline V gene data show CDR1 as SQVTM and CDR2 as ANQGSEA. The CDR3 is 12 residues long. The CDR3 DNA is TGCAGCGTTCGGGGGATAGGTGAGACCCAGTACTTC. This codes for CSVRGIGETQYF.

The chain has TRBV18 and TRBJ2-1; 8 bases are a match to TRBD1. Germline V gene sequence: CDR1 KGHSH, CDR2 LQKENI. CDR3 size: 17 residues. With 4 bases clipped from V and 3 bases from J, the junction kept 11 bases outside the gene matches. The CDR3 DNA sequence: TGTGCCAGCTCACAAGCTACCGGGACAGGAATCTACAATGAGCAGTTCTTC. This sequence encodes CASSQATGTGIYNEQFF.

The V and J genes are TRBV7-9 and TRBJ2-1; the match to TRBD1 covers 8 bases. In germline, CDR1 is SEHNR, CDR2 FQNEAQ (reference sequence). With 5 bases clipped from V and 7 bases from J, the junction kept 4 bases outside the gene matches. The CDR3 runs to 13 residues. The CDR3 DNA follows: TGTGCCAGCAGCCCACGACAGGGGAATGAGCAGTTCTTC. This codes for CASSPRQGNEQFF.

The chain is built from TRBV7-6 and TRBJ2-2; a possible D gene is TRBD1 (6 bases). Germline V lookup: CDR1 SGHVS, CDR2 FNYEAQ. The CDR3 loop spans 15 amino acids. Between the trimmed V and J ends, which lost 3 bases and 5 bases, there was a span of 13 bases. In DNA form, the CDR3 reads TGTGCCAGCAGCTTGATGGGGGCCGAGACCGGGGAGCTGTTTTTT. This translates into CASSLMGAETGELFF.

The chain joins TRBV5-6 to TRBJ1-2; tentatively, D is TRBD1 (6 bases). There are 13 residues in the CDR3. The V and J ends lost 2 bases and 3 bases respectively, with 8 bases between them. CDR1 is SGHDT and CDR2 is YYEEEE in the germline V gene. CDR3 DNA sequence: TGTGCCAGCAGCTTACGGACAGACTATGGCTACACCTTC. This translates into CASSLRTDYGYTF. The full variable domain, completed using reference TRBV5-6 and TRBJ1-2, is DAGVTQSPTHLIKTRGQQVTLRCSPKSGHDTVSWYQQALGQGPQFIFQYYEEEERQRGNFPDRFSGHQFPNYSSELNVNALLLGDSALYLCASSLRTDYGYTFGSGTRLTVV.

This clone was detected only once. The rearrangement links TRBV7-6 to TRBJ2-7; possible D gene TRBD1, 6 bases. The germline V gene has CDR1 SGHVS and CDR2 FNYEAQ. CDR3 size: 15 residues. The V end lost 5 bases, the J end lost 2 bases, and 16 bases lay between the germline ends. The CDR3 region has the DNA TGTGCCAGCAGCATCGGTCCGGACAGTACCTACGAGCAGTACTTC. Residues: CASSIGPDSTYEQYF. The full variable domain, with the rest looked up from reference TRBV7-6 and TRBJ2-7, is GAGVSQSPRYKVTKRGQDVALRCDPISGHVSLYWYRQALGQGPEFLTYFNYEAQQDKSGLPNDRFSAERPEGSISTLTIQRTEQRDSAMYRCASSIGPDSTYEQYFGPGTRLTVT.

The chain has TRBV7-9 and TRBJ2-7; D gene uncertain. The germline V gene has CDR1 SEHNR and CDR2 FQNEAQ (reference sequence). This CDR3 has 17 residues. Trimming pared 4 bases from V and 3 bases from J, leaving 22 bases between. CDR3 protein: CASSSLSIPGYNYEQYF. The CDR3, as DNA: TGTGCCAGCAGCTCGCTTTCGATACCTGGTTACAACTACGAGCAGTACTTC.